This T cell receptor (beta chain) was captured in a study of CD8+ T cells in alopecia areata. The ends lost 1 base at V and 1 base at J; junction bases unmatched: 2. CDR1 SQVTM and CDR2 ANQGSEA come from the germline V gene. The CDR3 runs to 15 residues. This clone was seen more than once but under ten times. Following RNA extraction, reverse transcription yielded cDNA that acted as the sequencing template. This table comes from immunoSEQ multiplex PCR, and its TCRdb copy is limited to in-frame clones, with some not included. The sample yields roughly 120,000 clones, about 60% seen once. The treatment denotes: oral pan-JAK inhibitor, 5-10 mg twice daily.

The receptor was derived from a human donor with alopecia areata. The chain couples TRBV29-1 to TRBJ2-5; 11 nucleotides agree with TRBD2. The sample here was CD8+ T cells sorted from blood, taken at week 24, from a patient treated with tofacitinib. The CDR3 DNA is TGCAGCGTTGAAGGCGGGACTAGCGGCCAAGAGACCCAGTACTTC. As protein: CSVEGGTSGQETQYF.